This T cell receptor (beta chain) was captured in a study of beta chain features in type 1 diabetes. Study results and caveats: TCRB CDR3 length was moderately but significantly reduced in all four CD4+ subsets of Type 1 diabetes patients.

The germline gives CDR1 LNHDA, CDR2 SQIVND (reference sequence). Trimming stripped 1 base from V and 5 bases from J, with 17 bases between. The CDR3 length is 16 residues. Every isolated RNA sample was fully reverse transcribed, so sequencing captured expressed TCRB transcripts. TCRdb's table, derived via immunoSEQ multiplex PCR, lists solely in-frame clones and lacks some. The data show 50,000 or so clones, around 45% seen once. Remarks on this clone: Its antigen is currently unknown.

The sequence was collected from a young man with type 1 diabetes. Input material: stem cell memory CD4+ T cells from blood. The V and J genes are TRBV19 and TRBJ1-1; a possible D gene is TRBD1 (5 bases). The CDR3 sequence: CASSIGRQGGWTEAFF. The CDR3, as DNA: TGTGCCAGTAGTATAGGTCGGCAGGGAGGGTGGACTGAAGCTTTCTTT.